This TCR beta chain was recorded in a study of T cell responses to AZD1222 COVID-19 vaccine. Study-level points and caveats: After the peak T cell response, and only then, were repertoires sampled. Donors, mostly white British, included more females; clonal diversity was possibly underestimated. The breadth and depth of Spike-specific TCRs increased once two AZD1222 doses had been given.

As concerns this clone: The antigen remains unidentified.

Sequencing used immunoSEQ multiplex PCR; TCRdb keeps in-frame clones, though not all of them. The sample lists about 130,000 clones, roughly 90% occurring once. Per the germline V gene, CDR1 is SNHLY and CDR2 is FYNNEI. The V end lost 3 bases, the J end lost 2 bases, and 19 bases lay between the germline ends. CDR3 length: 17 amino acids. This sequence originates from an adult in good health. This specimen consisted of peripheral blood, obtained on day 0 of AZD1222 vaccination. The chain joins TRBV2 to TRBJ1-2; D unclear. The CDR3 loop is CASSDKRPRVGNYGYTF. CDR3 DNA sequence: TGTGCCAGCAGTGATAAACGACCTCGGGTAGGGAACTATGGCTACACCTTC.